Following are 29 T cell receptor beta chains from one sample sequenced in a study of control samples from healthy donors and cancer patients. Here immunoSEQ multiplex PCR was the method, and the copy in TCRdb shows in-frame clones only, minus some. This sample has approximately 68,000 clones; approximately 83% occur once, and the top ten carry 15% to 18%. The sample consisted of blood. These receptors were taken from a man in his 60s in good health.

V gene TRBV2 combines with J gene TRBJ2-6; D ambiguous. Germline V gene sequence: CDR1 SNHLY, CDR2 FYNNEI. Trimming took off 7 bases at V and 1 base at J, with 5 bases between the two ends. This CDR3 is built from 13 residues. The CDR3, as DNA: TGTGCCAGCACAGAATCTGGGGCCAACGTCCTGACTTTC. Its translation: CASTESGANVLTF.

On this clone: The junction departs from the called germline gene at one end, perhaps through a read error. In nucleotides, the CDR3 is TGTGCCAGCAGTTCACAGGGGGCGGTCTACAATGGGCAGTTCTTC. It specifies CASSSQGAVYNGQFF. The chain carries TRBV2 and TRBJ2-1, with TRBD1 matching over 9 bases. Germline lookup yields CDR1 SNHLY and CDR2 FYNNEI. This CDR3 has 15 amino acids.

Only one count was recorded for this clone. This same CDR3 is encoded by further DNA sequences in the sample. The chain couples TRBV19 to TRBJ2-1, with 9 bases aligning to TRBD2. There are 14 residues in the CDR3. From germline, CDR1 is LNHDA and CDR2 SQIVND (reference sequence). V shed 4 bases, J shed 5 bases, and the junction held 3 bases outside the gene matches. CDR3 protein: CASSNLAGNNEQFF. The CDR3 DNA follows: TGTGCCAGTAGTAACCTAGCGGGAAACAATGAGCAGTTCTTC.

DNA of the CDR3: TGTGCCAGCAGTGATTTGACTGCTCAAGAGACCCAGTACTTC. Encoded protein: CASSDLTAQETQYF. The rearrangement joins TRBV2 to TRBJ2-5; D is unclear. Per germline, CDR1 SNHLY and CDR2 FYNNEI. This CDR3 has 14 amino acids. With 3 bases removed from V and 2 bases from J, the gap between germline ends came to 10 bases.

This chain joins TRBV3-1 (or the pseudogene TRBV3-2) and TRBJ2-7, with 7 bases aligning to TRBD2. Germline V gives CDR1 LGHDT, CDR2 YNNKEL (reference sequence). Trimming at V came to 4 bases and at J to 0 bases, leaving 3 bases not matched to a gene. The CDR3 sequence is 14 residues long. CDR3 residues: CASSLGGSSYEQYF. Written as DNA, the CDR3 is TGTGCCAGCAGCCTCGGGGGGTCCTCCTACGAGCAGTACTTC.

This chain connects TRBV5-5 to TRBJ1-1, with D perhaps TRBD1 (5 bases). Germline V gene sequence: CDR1 SGHKS, CDR2 YYEKEE (reference sequence). Trimming took 1 base from V and 2 from J, leaving 15 bases between them. The CDR3 has 16 amino acids. In nucleotides, the CDR3 is TGTGCCAGCAGCTTGTTGGTCAGGGCCCCAAACACTGAAGCTTTCTTT. Its translation is CASSLLVRAPNTEAFF.

The V and J genes are TRBV7-9 and TRBJ2-6; D unresolved. Germline V gene sequence: CDR1 SEHNR, CDR2 FQNEAQ (reference sequence). With 2 bases removed from V and 10 bases from J, the gap between germline ends came to 0 bases. CDR3 length equals 10 residues. CDR3 region: CASSLNVLTF. Here the CDR3 DNA reads TGTGCCAGCAGCTTAAACGTCCTGACTTTC.

The chain is built from TRBV5-5 and TRBJ2-3; 14 bases agree with TRBD2. V lost 3 bases, J lost 10 bases, and 13 bases stayed unmatched. The CDR3 extends over 17 amino acids. In germline, CDR1 is SGHKS, CDR2 YYEKEE (reference sequence). Here the CDR3 DNA reads TGTGCCAGCAGCTACGGACTAGCGGGGGGAATGGGCGGGGCGCAGTATTTT. Translating it yields CASSYGLAGGMGGAQYF.

The chain recombines TRBV27 with TRBJ1-1, with D maybe TRBD1 (6 bases). This CDR3 comprises 15 residues. CDR1 and CDR2 from the germline V gene are MNHEY and SMNVEV (reference sequence). The V end lost 5 bases, the J end lost 5 bases, and 18 bases lay between the germline ends. In DNA, the CDR3 is TGTGCCAGCAGTCGGGACATCGCCATTCGAACTGAAGCTTTCTTT. Protein: CASSRDIAIRTEAFF.

A word on this clone: Other DNA sequences in the sample encode the same CDR3. The J gene is TRBJ2-2, the V gene TRBV12-3 or TRBV12-4, with D unclear. This CDR3 comprises 13 residues. V lost 3 bases, J lost 4 bases, and 6 bases lay in between. CDR3 residues: CASSFSGTGELFF. DNA for the CDR3: TGTGCCAGCAGTTTCTCTGGCACCGGGGAGCTGTTTTTT.

This clone was seen once. The rearrangement uses TRBV19 and TRBJ1-6, with 7 positions matching TRBD1. V shed 9 bases, J shed 5 bases, and the junction held 4 bases outside the gene matches. Germline loops: CDR1 LNHDA, CDR2 SQIVND (reference sequence). The CDR3 loop spans 13 amino acids. Here the CDR3 reads CASRDSHNSPLHF. CDR3 sequence (DNA): TGTGCCAGCCGGGACAGCCATAATTCACCCCTCCACTTT.

Concerning this clone itself: A read error may account for a junction end that differs from germline. V usage is TRBV5-1 and J usage is TRBJ2-5; the D gene is possibly TRBD1 (5 bases). The CDR3 is 17 amino acids. In germline, CDR1 is SGHRS, CDR2 YFSETQ. The CDR3 bases are TGCGCCAGCAACTTGGGGCCGGGCCAAGGGCGTGTAGAGACCCAGTACTTC. Protein: CASNLGPGQGRVETQYF.

The rearrangement links TRBV6-2 or TRBV6-3 to TRBJ2-2, with 13 bases lining up with TRBD2. V was pared by 2 bases and J by 6 bases, with 15 bases of the junction left unmatched. The CDR3 is 20 residues long. Germline V gene data show CDR1 as MNHEY and CDR2 as SVGEGT. The CDR3 loop reads CASSYAVQGLAGLAAGELFF. The CDR3 DNA reads TGTGCCAGCAGTTACGCTGTACAGGGACTAGCGGGATTGGCGGCCGGGGAGCTGTTTTTT.

The chain carries TRBV3-1 (or the pseudogene TRBV3-2) and TRBJ2-5; D is tentatively TRBD1 or TRBD2 (6 bases each). The CDR3 is 16 amino acids. The germline V gene encodes CDR1 LGHDT and CDR2 YNNKEL (reference sequence). Trimming cost V 1 base and J 3 bases, with 15 bases left between them. As DNA, the CDR3 is TGTGCCAGCAGCCAAGGGGGGCCAGGAGGGAAAGAGACCCAGTACTTC. As protein: CASSQGGPGGKETQYF.

This sequence joins TRBV19 and TRBJ1-6, with no clear D. CDR1 and CDR2 from the germline V gene are LNHDA and SQIVND (reference sequence). The CDR3 loop spans 15 amino acids. V lost 0 bases to trimming and J lost 9 bases, with 12 bases between them. The CDR3 here is CASSIDRRASSPLHF. CDR3 DNA sequence: TGTGCCAGTAGTATAGACAGGAGGGCTAGTTCACCCCTCCACTTT.

CDR3 sequence: CASRVGEVVYEQYF. The CDR3 DNA reads as TGTGCCAGCAGGGTGGGGGAGGTGGTCTACGAGCAGTACTTC. The rearrangement links TRBV6-5 to TRBJ2-7, with D tentatively TRBD2 (6 bases). This CDR3 region has 14 residues. V was clipped by 6 bases and J by 3 bases, with 15 bases between them. CDR1 MNHEY and CDR2 SVGAGI come from the germline V gene.

The chain carries TRBV5-5 and TRBJ2-1, with TRBD1 identical over 7 bases. Germline V gene sequence: CDR1 SGHKS, CDR2 YYEKEE (reference sequence). V gave up 4 bases and J gave up 0 bases; unmatched junction bases: 4. This CDR3 has 15 amino acids. CDR3 bases: TGTGCCAGCAGCATCCGGGACAGCTCCTACAATGAGCAGTTCTTC. It codes for CASSIRDSSYNEQFF. Full variable domain (rest looked up from reference TRBV5-5 and TRBJ2-1): DAGVTQSPTHLIKTRGQQVTLRCSPISGHKSVSWYQQVLGQGPQFIFQYYEKEERGRGNFPDRFSARQFPNYSSELNVNALLLGDSALYLCASSIRDSSYNEQFFGPGTRLTVL.

This sequence joins TRBV7-2 and TRBJ1-1; D is unclear. Trimming cost V 1 base and J 0 bases, with 12 bases left between them. CDR3 length: 16 amino acids. Germline V CDR1 and CDR2: SGHTA, FQGNSA. The CDR3 DNA is TGTGCCAGCAGCTTAGGTTCGAGGATAATGAACACTGAAGCTTTCTTT. It yields the protein CASSLGSRIMNTEAFF. The entire variable domain, with the rest obtained from reference TRBV7-2 and TRBJ1-1, is as follows: GAGVSQSPSNKVTEKGKDVELRCDPISGHTALYWYRQSLGQGLEFLIYFQGNSAPDKSGLPSDRFSAERTGGSVSTLTIQRTQQEDSAVYLCASSLGSRIMNTEAFFGQGTRLTVV.

V usage is TRBV5-1 and J usage is TRBJ2-3, with D hard to call. Per germline, CDR1 SGHRS and CDR2 YFSETQ. CDR3 length: 14 residues. V shed 7 bases and J shed 3 bases, with 15 bases lying between them. CDR3 DNA: TGCGCCAGCCGCGAGACTCTAGGGACAGATACGCAGTATTTT. Its protein is CASRETLGTDTQYF. Using reference TRBV5-1 and TRBJ2-3 for the parts outside the CDR3, the full variable domain is KAGVTQTPRYLIKTRGQQVTLSCSPISGHRSVSWYQQTPGQGLQFLFEYFSETQRNKGNFPGRFSGRQFSNSRSEMNVSTLELGDSALYLCASRETLGTDTQYFGPGTRLTVL.

The count of this clone is one. The V and J genes are TRBV12-3 or TRBV12-4 and TRBJ1-5; the match to TRBD1 covers 7 bases. CDR3 length: 13 residues. The junction had 3 bases not matched to a gene; V was cut back by 5 bases and J by 5 bases. The CDR3 region has the DNA TGTGCCAGCAGTCAGGGGGTCGATCAGCCCCAGCATTTT. Its translation is CASSQGVDQPQHF.

The chain joins TRBV2 to TRBJ2-7; tentatively, D is TRBD1 or TRBD2 (6 bases each). CDR1 is SNHLY and CDR2 is FYNNEI in the germline V gene. The germline V and J ends were trimmed by 6 bases and 6 bases, with 18 bases remaining between them. The CDR3 is made up of 14 amino acids. The CDR3 sequence: CASRAGTGASEQYF. CDR3 DNA sequence: TGTGCCAGCAGGGCCGGGACGGGGGCCTCCGAGCAGTACTTC.

The chain is built from TRBV2 and TRBJ1-4, with D hard to call. This CDR3 has 14 amino acids. V shed 6 bases and J shed 5 bases, with 13 bases lying between them. The germline V gene encodes CDR1 SNHLY and CDR2 FYNNEI. The CDR3 bases are TGTGCCAGCAGATACATGTTGAGGAATGAAAAACTGTTTTTT. Protein: CASRYMLRNEKLFF.

The CDR3 loop reads CASSQEVRVDSGNTIYF. The CDR3, as DNA: TGTGCCAGCAGCCAAGAAGTTAGGGTTGACTCTGGAAACACCATATATTTT. The rearrangement links TRBV4-2 to TRBJ1-3, with no clear D. Germline assignment: CDR1 LGHNA and CDR2 YNFKEQ. Trimming stripped 0 bases from V and 0 bases from J, with 12 bases between. This CDR3 contains 17 residues.

J is TRBJ2-1 and V is TRBV6-4; 11 bases fit TRBD1. There are 17 residues in the CDR3. Germline-derived CDR1 and CDR2 are MRHNA and SNTAGT. V lost 0 bases and J lost 2; bases outside the gene matches: 3. The CDR3 loop is CASSDSRTGGAYNEQFF. The CDR3 coding sequence is TGTGCCAGCAGTGACTCCCGGACAGGGGGCGCCTACAATGAGCAGTTCTTC.

The chain is built from TRBV7-2 and TRBJ1-5; 7 bases map to TRBD1. The CDR3 is 14 residues long. V shed 5 bases and J 4 bases; nucleotides not matched to a gene: 5. The germline V gene encodes CDR1 SGHTA and CDR2 FQGNSA. The CDR3 loop is CASSQGDSNQPQHF. CDR3 DNA sequence: TGTGCCAGCAGCCAGGGGGACTCTAATCAGCCCCAGCATTTT.

The chain combines TRBV7-8 with TRBJ1-4; TRBD1 matches at 8 bases. The trim removed 5 bases at V and 3 bases at J, leaving 8 bases unmatched. CDR3 length: 16 amino acids. Germline CDR1 SGHVS, CDR2 FQNEAQ. The CDR3 here is CASSRGQGHSNEKLFF. The CDR3 bases are TGTGCCAGCAGCCGCGGACAGGGCCATTCTAATGAAAAACTGTTTTTT.

This rearrangement joins TRBV7-2 to TRBJ2-7, with unresolved D. V gave up 3 bases and J gave up 0 bases, with 9 bases separating them. Germline CDR1 is SGHTA and CDR2 is FQGNSA. This CDR3 has 14 amino acids. The CDR3 sequence is CASSLGHSSYEQYF. Written as DNA, the CDR3 is TGTGCCAGCAGCTTGGGTCATAGCTCCTACGAGCAGTACTTC.

The rearrangement uses TRBV6-4 and TRBJ1-1; TRBD1 is a possible D gene (5 bases). The CDR3 runs 13 residues. Between the trimmed V and J ends, which lost 6 bases and 4 bases, there was a span of 12 bases. Germline V gene lookup returns CDR1 MRHNA and CDR2 SNTAGT. Written as DNA, the CDR3 is TGTGCCAGCAGCGTAGGGGTGGGCACTGAAGCTTTCTTT. Its translation: CASSVGVGTEAFF.

This rearrangement joins TRBV24-1 to TRBJ2-1; the match to TRBD2 covers 8 bases. The germline CDR1 and CDR2 sequences are KGHDR and SFDVKD. The CDR3 runs to 15 residues. The V gene end was trimmed by 8 bases and the J gene end by 7 bases; junction bases not matched to a gene: 12. Here the CDR3 reads CATTGARGGANEQFF. The CDR3 DNA is TGTGCCACCACAGGCGCCCGGGGGGGGGCAAATGAGCAGTTCTTC.